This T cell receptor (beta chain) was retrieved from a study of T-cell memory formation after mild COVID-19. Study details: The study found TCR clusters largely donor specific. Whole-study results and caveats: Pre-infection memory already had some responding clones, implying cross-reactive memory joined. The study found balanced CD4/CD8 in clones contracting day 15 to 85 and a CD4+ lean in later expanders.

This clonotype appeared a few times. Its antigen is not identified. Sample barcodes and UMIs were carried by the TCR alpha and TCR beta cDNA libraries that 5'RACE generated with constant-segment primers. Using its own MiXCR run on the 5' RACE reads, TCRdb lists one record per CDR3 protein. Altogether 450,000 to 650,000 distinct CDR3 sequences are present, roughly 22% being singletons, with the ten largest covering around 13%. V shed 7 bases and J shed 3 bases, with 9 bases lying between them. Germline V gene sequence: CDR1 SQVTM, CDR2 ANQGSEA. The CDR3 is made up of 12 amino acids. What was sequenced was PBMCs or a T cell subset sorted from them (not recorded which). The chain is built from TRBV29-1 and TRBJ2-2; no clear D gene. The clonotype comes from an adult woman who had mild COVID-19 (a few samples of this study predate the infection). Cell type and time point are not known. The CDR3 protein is CSGGQHTGELFF. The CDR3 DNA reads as TGCAGCGGGGGTCAGCACACCGGGGAGCTGTTTTTT.